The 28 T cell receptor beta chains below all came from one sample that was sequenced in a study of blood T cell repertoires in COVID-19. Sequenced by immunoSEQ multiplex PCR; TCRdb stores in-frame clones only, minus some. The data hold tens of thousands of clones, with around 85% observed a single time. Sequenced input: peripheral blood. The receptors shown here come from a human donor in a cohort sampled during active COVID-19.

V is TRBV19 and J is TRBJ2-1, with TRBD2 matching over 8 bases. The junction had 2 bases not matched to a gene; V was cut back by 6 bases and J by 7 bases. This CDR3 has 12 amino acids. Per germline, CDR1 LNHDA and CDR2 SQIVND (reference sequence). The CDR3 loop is CASRGTRNEQFF. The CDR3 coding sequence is TGTGCCAGTAGAGGGACTAGGAATGAGCAGTTCTTC.

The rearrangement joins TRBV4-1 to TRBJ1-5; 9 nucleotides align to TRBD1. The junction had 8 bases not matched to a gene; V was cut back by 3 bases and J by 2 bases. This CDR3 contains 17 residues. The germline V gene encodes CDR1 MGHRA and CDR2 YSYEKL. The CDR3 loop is CASSQPYRGPGNQPQHF. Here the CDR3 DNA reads TGCGCCAGCAGCCAGCCCTACAGGGGGCCGGGCAATCAGCCCCAGCATTTT.

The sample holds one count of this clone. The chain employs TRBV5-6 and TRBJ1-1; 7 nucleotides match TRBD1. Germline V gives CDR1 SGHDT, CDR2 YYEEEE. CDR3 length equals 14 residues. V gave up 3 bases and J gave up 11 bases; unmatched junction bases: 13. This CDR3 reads CASSYTPQGDGAFF. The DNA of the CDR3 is TGTGCCAGCAGCTACACGCCCCAGGGGGATGGGGCTTTCTTT.

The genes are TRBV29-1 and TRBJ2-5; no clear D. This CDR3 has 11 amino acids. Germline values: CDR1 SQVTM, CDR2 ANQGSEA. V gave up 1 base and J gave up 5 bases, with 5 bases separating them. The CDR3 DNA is TGCAGCGTTGAAGTTCGGGAGACCCAGTACTTC. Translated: CSVEVRETQYF. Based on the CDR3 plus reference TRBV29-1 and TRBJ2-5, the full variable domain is SAVISQKPSRDICQRGTSLTIQCQVDSQVTMMFWYRQQPGQSLTLIATANQGSEATYESGFVIDKFPISRPNLTFSTLTVSNMSPEDSSIYLCSVEVRETQYFGPGTRLLVL.

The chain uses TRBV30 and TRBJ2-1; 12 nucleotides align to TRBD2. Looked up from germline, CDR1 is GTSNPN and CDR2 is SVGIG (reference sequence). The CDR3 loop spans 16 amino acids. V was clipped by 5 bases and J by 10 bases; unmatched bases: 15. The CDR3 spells CAWGDRTSGVVREQFF. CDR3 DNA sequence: TGTGCCTGGGGGGATCGGACTAGCGGGGTAGTTAGGGAGCAGTTCTTC.

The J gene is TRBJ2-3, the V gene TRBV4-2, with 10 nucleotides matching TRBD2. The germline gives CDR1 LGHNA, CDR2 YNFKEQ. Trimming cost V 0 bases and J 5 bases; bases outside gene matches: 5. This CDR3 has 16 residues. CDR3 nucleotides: TGTGCCAGCAGCCAAGATTTAGCGGGGGGCCTAGATACGCAGTATTTT. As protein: CASSQDLAGGLDTQYF.

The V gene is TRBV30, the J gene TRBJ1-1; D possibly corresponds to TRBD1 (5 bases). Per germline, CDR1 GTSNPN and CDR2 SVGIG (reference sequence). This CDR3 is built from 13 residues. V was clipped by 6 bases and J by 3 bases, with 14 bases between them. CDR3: CACIVGGDTEAFF. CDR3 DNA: TGTGCCTGCATCGTTGGGGGGGACACTGAAGCTTTCTTT.

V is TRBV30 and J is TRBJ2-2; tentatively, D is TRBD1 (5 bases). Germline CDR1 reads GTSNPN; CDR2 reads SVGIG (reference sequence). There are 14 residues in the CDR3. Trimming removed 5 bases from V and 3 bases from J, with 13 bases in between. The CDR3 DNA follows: TGTGCCTGGGGGCACAGGTCCGACACCGGGGAGCTGTTTTTT. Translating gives CAWGHRSDTGELFF.

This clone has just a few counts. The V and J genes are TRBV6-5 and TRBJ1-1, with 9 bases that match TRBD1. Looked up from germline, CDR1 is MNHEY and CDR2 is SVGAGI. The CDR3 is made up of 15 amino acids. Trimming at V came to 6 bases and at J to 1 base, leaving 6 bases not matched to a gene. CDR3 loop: CASRAQGAGNTEAFF. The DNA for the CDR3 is TGTGCCAGCAGAGCACAGGGGGCTGGGAACACTGAAGCTTTCTTT.

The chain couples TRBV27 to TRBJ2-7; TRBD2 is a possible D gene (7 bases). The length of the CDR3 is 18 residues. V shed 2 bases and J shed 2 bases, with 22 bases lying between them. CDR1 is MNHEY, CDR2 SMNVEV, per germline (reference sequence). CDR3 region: CASSLAPLGGHVTYEQYF. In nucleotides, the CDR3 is TGTGCCAGCAGTTTAGCCCCGCTCGGGGGGCATGTTACCTACGAGCAGTACTTC.

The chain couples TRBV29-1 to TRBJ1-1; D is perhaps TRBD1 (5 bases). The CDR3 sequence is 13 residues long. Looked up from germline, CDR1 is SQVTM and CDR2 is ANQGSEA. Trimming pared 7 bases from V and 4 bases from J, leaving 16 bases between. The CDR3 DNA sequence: TGCAGCGCCTCAACCGGGGGTAGCACTGAAGCTTTCTTT. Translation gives CSASTGGSTEAFF.

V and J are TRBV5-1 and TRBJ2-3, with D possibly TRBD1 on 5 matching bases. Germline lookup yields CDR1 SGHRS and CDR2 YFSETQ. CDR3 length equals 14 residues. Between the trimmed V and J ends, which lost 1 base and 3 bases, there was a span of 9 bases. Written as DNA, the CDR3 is TGCGCCAGCAGCTTGTCGGCAGGGACAGATACGCAGTATTTT. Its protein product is CASSLSAGTDTQYF.

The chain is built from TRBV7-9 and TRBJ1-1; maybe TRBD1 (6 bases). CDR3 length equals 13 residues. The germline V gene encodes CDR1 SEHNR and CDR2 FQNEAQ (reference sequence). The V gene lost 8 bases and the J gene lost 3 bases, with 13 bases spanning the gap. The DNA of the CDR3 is TGTGCCAGCCACGAAGGGGGACACACTGAAGCTTTCTTT. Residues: CASHEGGHTEAFF.

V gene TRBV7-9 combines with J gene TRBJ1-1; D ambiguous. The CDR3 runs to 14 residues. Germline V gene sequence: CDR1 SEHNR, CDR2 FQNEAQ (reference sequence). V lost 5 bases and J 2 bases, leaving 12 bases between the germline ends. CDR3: CASSLGLSNTEAFF. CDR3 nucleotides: TGTGCCAGCAGCCTCGGGTTATCTAACACTGAAGCTTTCTTT.

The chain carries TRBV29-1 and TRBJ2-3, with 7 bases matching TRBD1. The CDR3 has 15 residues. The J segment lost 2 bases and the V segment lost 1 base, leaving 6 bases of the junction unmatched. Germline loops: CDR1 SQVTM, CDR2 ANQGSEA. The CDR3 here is CSVEAGTVATDTQYF. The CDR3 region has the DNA TGCAGCGTTGAAGCCGGGACAGTGGCCACAGATACGCAGTATTTT.

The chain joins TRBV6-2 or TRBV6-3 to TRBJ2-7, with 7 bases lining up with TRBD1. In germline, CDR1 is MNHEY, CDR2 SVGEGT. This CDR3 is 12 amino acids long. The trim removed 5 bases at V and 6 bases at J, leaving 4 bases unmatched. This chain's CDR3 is CASSGQVGEQYF. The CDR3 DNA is TGTGCCAGCAGTGGACAGGTGGGCGAGCAGTACTTC.

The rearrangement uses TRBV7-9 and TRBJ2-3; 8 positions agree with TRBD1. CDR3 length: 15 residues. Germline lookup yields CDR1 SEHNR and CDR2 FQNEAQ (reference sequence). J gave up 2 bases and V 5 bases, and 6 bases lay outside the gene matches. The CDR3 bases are TGTGCCAGCAGCACAGGACAGGGCGACACAGATACGCAGTATTTT. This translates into CASSTGQGDTDTQYF.

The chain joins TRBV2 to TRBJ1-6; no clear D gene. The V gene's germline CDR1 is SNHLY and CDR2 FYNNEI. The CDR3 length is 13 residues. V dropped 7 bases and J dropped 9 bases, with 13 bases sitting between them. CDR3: CASKSTFSSPLHF. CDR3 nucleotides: TGTGCCAGCAAATCCACGTTCAGTTCACCCCTCCACTTT.

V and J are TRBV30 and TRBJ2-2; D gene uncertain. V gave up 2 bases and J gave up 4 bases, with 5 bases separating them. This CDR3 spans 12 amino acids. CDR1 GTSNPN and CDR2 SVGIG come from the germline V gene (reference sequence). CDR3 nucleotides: TGTGCCTGGAGTTCCGGCACCGGGGAGCTGTTTTTT. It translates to CAWSSGTGELFF.

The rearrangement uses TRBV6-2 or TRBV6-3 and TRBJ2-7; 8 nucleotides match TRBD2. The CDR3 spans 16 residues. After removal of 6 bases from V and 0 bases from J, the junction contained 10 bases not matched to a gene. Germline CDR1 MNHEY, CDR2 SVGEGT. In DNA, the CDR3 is TGTGCCAGCAGCTCTCCGATCACTAGCGGCTCCTACGAGCAGTACTTC. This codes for CASSSPITSGSYEQYF.

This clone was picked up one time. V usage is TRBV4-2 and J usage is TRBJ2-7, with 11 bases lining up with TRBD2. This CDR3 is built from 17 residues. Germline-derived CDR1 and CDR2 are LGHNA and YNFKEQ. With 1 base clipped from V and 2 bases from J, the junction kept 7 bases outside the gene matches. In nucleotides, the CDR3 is TGTGCCAGCAGCCAAGGGGCCGGACTAGCGGGCACCTACGAGCAGTACTTC. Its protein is CASSQGAGLAGTYEQYF.

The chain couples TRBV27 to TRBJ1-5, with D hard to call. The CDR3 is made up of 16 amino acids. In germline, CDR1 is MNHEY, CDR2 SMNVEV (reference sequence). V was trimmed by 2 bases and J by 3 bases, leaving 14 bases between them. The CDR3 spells CASSLMAGANNQPQHF. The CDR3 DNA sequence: TGTGCCAGCAGTTTAATGGCAGGCGCGAACAATCAGCCCCAGCATTTT.

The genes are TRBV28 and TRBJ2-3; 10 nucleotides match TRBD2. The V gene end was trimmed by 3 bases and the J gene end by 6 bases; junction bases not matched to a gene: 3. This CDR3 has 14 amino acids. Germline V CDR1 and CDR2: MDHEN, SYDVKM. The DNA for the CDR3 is TGTGCCAGCAGTTTTAGCGGGAGGCTGGATACGCAGTATTTT. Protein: CASSFSGRLDTQYF.

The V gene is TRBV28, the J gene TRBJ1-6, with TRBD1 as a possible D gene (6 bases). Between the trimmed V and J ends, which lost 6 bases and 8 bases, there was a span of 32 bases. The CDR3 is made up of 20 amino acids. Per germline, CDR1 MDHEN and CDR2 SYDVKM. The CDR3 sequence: CASSRSLIRLGQTGDSPLHF. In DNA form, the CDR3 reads TGTGCCAGCAGCCGTAGCCTTATACGGCTAGGACAGACCGGTGATTCACCCCTCCACTTT.

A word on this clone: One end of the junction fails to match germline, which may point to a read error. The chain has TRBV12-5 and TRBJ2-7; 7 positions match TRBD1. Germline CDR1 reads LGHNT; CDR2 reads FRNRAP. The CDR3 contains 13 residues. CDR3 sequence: CASGFGTEKVEIF. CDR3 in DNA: TGTGCTAGTGGTTTTGGGACAGAAAAGGTCGAGATTTTC.

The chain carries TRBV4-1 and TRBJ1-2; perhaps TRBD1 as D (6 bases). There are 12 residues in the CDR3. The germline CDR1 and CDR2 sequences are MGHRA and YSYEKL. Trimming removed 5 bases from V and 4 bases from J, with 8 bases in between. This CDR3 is CASSTGIYGYTF. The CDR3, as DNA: TGCGCCAGCAGCACAGGGATCTATGGCTACACCTTC.

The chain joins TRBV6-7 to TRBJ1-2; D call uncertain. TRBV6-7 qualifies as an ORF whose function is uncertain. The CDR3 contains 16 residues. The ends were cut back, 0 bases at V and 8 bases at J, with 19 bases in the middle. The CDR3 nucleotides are TGTGCCAGCAGTTACTCGAGTTACGTGTTATCAGGAGGCTACACCTTC. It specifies CASSYSSYVLSGGYTF.

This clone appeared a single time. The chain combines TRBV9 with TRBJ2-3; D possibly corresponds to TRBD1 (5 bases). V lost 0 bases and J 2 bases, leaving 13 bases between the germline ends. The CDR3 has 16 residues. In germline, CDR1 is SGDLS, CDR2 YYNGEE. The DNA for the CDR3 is TGTGCCAGCAGCGTAGATCCAGGGCTAAACACAGATACGCAGTATTTT. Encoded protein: CASSVDPGLNTDTQYF.